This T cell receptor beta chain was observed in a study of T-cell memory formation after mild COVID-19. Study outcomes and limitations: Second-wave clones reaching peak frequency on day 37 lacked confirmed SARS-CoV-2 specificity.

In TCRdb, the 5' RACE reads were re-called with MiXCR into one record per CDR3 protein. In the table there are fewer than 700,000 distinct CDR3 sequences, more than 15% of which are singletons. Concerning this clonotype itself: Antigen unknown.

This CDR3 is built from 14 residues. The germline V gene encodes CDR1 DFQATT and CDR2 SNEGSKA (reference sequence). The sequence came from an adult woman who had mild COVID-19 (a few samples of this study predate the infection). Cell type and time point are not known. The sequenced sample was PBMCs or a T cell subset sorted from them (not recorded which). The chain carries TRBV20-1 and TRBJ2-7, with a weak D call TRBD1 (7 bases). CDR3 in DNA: TGCAGCCTTGGAGGGGGCGAAACTAACTACGAGCAGTACTTC. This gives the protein CSLGGGETNYEQYF.